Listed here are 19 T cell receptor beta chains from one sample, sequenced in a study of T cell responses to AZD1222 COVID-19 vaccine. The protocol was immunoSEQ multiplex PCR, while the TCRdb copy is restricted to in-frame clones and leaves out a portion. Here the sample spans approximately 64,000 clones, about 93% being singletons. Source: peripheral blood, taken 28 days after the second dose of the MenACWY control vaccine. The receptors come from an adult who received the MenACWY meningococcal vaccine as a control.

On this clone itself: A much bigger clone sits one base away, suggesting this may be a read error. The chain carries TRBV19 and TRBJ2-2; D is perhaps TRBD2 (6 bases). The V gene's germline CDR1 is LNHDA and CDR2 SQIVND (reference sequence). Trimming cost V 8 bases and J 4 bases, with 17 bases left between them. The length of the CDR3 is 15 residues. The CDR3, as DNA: TGTGCCAGTTGTGGCGGGACGACTCTCACCGGGGAGCTGTTTTTT. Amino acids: CASCGGTTLTGELFF.

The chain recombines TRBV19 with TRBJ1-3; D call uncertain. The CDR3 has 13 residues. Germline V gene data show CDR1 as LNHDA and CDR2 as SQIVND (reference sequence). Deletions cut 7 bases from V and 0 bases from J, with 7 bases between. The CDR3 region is CASIRNSGNTIYF. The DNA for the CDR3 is TGTGCCAGTATACGGAACTCTGGAAACACCATATATTTT.

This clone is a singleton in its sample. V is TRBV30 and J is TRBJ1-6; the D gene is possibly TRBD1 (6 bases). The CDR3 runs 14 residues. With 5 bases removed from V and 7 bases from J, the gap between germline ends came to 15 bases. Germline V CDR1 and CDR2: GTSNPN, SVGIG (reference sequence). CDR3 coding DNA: TGTGCCTGGTCCAGACCCCAGGGGAATTCACCCCTCCACTTT. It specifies CAWSRPQGNSPLHF.

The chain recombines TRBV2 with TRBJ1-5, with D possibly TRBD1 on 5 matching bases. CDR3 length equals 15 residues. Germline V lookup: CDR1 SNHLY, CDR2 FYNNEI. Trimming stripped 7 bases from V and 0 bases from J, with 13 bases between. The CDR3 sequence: CASKGGVSSNQPQHF. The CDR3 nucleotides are TGTGCCAGCAAGGGAGGGGTTAGTAGCAATCAGCCCCAGCATTTT.

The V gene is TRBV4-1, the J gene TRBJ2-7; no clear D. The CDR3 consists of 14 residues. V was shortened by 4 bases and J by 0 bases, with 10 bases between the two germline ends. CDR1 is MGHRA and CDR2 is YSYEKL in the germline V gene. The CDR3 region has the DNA TGCGCCAGCAGCCTTAGTTTTTCCTCCTACGAGCAGTACTTC. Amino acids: CASSLSFSSYEQYF.

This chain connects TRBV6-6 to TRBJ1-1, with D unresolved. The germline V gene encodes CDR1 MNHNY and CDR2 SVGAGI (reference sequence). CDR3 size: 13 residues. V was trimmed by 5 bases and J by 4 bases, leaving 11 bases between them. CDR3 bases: TGTGCCAGCAGTCCCCTCCCAATCACTGAAGCTTTCTTT. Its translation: CASSPLPITEAFF.

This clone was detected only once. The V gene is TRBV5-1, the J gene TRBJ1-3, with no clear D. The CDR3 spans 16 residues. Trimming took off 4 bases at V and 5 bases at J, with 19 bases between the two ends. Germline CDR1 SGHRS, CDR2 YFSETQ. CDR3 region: CASSPDPSGTRNTIYF. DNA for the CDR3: TGCGCCAGCAGCCCGGATCCATCCGGCACCCGAAACACCATATATTTT.

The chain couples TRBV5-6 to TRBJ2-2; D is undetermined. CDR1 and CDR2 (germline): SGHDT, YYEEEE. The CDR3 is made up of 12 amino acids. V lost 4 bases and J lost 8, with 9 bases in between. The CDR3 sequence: CASSPVLGELFF. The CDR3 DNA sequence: TGTGCCAGCAGCCCGGTTCTGGGGGAGCTGTTTTTT. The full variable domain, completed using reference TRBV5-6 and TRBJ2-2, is DAGVTQSPTHLIKTRGQQVTLRCSPKSGHDTVSWYQQALGQGPQFIFQYYEEEERQRGNFPDRFSGHQFPNYSSELNVNALLLGDSALYLCASSPVLGELFFGEGSRLTVL.

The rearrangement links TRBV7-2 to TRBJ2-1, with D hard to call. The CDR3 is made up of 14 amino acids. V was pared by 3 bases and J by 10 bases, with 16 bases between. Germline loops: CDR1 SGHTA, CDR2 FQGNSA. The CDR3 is CASSFPTGSREQFF. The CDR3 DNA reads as TGTGCCAGCAGCTTTCCGACTGGTAGTCGGGAGCAGTTCTTC.

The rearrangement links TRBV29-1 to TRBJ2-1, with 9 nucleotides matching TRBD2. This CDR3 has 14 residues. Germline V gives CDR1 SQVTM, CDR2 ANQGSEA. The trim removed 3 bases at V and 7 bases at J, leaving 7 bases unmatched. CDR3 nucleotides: TGCAGCGTTGACAATGCGGGAGGGTGGAATGAGCAGTTCTTC. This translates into CSVDNAGGWNEQFF.

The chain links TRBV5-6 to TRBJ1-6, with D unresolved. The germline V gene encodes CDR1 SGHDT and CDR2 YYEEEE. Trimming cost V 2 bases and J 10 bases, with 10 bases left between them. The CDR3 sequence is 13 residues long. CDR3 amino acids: CASSFRTLSPLHF. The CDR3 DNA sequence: TGTGCCAGCAGCTTCAGGACGCTGTCACCCCTCCACTTT.

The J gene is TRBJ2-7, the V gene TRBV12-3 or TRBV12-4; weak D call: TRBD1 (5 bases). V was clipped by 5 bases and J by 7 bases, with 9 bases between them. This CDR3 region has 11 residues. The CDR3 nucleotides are TGTGCCAGCAGTCCAGGGAAAGAGCAGTACTTC. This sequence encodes CASSPGKEQYF.

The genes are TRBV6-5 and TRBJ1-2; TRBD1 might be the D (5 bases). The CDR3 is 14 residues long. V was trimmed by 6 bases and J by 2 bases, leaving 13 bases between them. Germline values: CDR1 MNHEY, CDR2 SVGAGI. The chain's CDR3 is CASRPTGTNYGYTF. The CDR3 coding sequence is TGTGCCAGCAGGCCTACCGGGACCAACTATGGCTACACCTTC.

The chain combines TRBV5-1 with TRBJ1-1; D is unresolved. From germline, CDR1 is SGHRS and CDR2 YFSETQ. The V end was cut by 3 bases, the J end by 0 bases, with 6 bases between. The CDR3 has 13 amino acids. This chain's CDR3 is CASSSYMNTEAFF. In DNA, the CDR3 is TGCGCCAGCAGCTCATACATGAACACTGAAGCTTTCTTT.

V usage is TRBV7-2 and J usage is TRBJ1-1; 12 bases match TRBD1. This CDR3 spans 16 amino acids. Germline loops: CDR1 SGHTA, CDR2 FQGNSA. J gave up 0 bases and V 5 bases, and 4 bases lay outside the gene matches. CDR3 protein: CASSLGTGGMNTEAFF. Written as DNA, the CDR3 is TGTGCCAGCAGCCTCGGGACAGGGGGCATGAACACTGAAGCTTTCTTT.

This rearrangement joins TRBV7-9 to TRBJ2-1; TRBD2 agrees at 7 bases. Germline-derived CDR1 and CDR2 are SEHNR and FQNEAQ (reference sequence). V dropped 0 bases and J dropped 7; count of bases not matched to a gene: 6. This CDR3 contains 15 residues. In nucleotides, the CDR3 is TGTGCCAGCAGCTTAGCGGGAGGGCCACTGAATGAGCAGTTCTTC. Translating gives CASSLAGGPLNEQFF. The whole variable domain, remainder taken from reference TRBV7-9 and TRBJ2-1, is DTGVSQNPRHKITKRGQNVTFRCDPISEHNRLYWYRQTLGQGPEFLTYFQNEAQLEKSRLLSDRFSAERPKGSFSTLEIQRTEQGDSAMYLCASSLAGGPLNEQFFGPGTRLTVL.

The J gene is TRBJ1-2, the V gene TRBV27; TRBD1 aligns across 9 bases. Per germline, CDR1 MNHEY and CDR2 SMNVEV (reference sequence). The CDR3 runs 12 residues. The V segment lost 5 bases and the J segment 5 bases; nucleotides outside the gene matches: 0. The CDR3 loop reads CASSGQGYGYTF. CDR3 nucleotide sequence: TGTGCCAGCAGTGGACAGGGGTATGGCTACACCTTC.

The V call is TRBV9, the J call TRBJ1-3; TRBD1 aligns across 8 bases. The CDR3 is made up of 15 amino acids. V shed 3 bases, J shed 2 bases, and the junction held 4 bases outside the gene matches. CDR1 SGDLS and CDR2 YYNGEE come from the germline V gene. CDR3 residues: CASSEATGAGNTIYF. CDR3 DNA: TGTGCCAGCAGCGAAGCGACAGGGGCTGGAAACACCATATATTTT.

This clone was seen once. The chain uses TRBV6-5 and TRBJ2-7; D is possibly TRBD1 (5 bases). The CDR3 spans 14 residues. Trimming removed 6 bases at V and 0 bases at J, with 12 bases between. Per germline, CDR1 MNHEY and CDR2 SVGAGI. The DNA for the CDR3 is TGTGCCAGCAGCCCCAGGGATGGCTCCTACGAGCAGTACTTC. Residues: CASSPRDGSYEQYF.